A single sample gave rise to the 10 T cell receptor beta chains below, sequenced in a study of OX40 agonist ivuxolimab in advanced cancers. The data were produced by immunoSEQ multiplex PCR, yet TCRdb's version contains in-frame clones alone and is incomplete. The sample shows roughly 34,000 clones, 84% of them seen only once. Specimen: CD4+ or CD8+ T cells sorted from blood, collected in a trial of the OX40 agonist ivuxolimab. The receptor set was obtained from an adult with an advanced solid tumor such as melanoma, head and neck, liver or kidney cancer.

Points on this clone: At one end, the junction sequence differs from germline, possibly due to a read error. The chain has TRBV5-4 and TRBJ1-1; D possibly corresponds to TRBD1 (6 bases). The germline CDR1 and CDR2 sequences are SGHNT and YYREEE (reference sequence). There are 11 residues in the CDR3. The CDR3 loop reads CASSAQDSSVF. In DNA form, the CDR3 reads TGTGCCAGCAGCGCTCAGGACAGCTCGGTCTTT.

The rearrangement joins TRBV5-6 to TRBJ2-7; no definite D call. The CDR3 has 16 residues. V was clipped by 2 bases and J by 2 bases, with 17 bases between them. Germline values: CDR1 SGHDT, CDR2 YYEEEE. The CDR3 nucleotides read TGTGCCAGCAGCTTAGTGGTTTGGACCGAGACCTACGAGCAGTACTTC. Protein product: CASSLVVWTETYEQYF. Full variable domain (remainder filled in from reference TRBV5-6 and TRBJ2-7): DAGVTQSPTHLIKTRGQQVTLRCSPKSGHDTVSWYQQALGQGPQFIFQYYEEEERQRGNFPDRFSGHQFPNYSSELNVNALLLGDSALYLCASSLVVWTETYEQYFGPGTRLTVT.

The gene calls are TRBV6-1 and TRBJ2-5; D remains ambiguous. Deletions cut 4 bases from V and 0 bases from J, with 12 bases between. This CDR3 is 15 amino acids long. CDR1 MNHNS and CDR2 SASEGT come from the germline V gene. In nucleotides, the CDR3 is TGTGCCAGCAGTGGGGTTTGGACGGACCAAGAGACCCAGTACTTC. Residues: CASSGVWTDQETQYF.

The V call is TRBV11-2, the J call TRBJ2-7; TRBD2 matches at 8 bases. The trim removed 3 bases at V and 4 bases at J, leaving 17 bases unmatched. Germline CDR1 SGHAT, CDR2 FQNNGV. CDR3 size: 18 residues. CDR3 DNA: TGTGCCAGCAGCTTCCGGGGGGTGGGGACTAGTTCCGCTTACGAGCAGTACTTC. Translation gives CASSFRGVGTSSAYEQYF.

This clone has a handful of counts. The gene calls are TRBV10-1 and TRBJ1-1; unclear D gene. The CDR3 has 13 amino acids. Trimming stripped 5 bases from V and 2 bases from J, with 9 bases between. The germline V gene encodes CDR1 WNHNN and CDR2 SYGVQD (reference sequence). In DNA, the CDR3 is TGCGCCAGCAGTCGGGGTCCAAACACTGAAGCTTTCTTT. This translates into CASSRGPNTEAFF.

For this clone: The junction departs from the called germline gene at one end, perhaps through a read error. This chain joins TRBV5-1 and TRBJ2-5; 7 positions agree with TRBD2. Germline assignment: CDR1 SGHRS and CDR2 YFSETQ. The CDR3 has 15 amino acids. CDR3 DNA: TGCGCCAGCAGCTTGGGGGCTAGCGGATTGATGTCTATACACTTC. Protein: CASSLGASGLMSIHF.

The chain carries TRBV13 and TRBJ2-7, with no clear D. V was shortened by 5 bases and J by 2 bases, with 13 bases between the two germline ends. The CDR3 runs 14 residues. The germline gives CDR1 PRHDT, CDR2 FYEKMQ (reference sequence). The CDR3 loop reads CASSPRWATYEQYF. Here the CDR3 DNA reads TGTGCCAGCAGCCCAAGGTGGGCCACCTACGAGCAGTACTTC. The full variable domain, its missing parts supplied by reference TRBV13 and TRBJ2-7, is AAGVIQSPRHLIKEKRETATLKCYPIPRHDTVYWYQQGPGQDPQFLISFYEKMQSDKGSIPDRFSAQQFSDYHSELNMSSLELGDSALYFCASSPRWATYEQYFGPGTRLTVT.

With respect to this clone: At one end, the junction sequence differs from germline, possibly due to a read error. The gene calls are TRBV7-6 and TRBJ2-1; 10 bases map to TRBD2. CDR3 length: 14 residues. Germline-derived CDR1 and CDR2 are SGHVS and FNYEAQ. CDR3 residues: CASSLAGVYNEQFF. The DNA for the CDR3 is TGTGCCAGCAGCCTAGCGGGAGTCTACAATGAGCAGTTCTTC. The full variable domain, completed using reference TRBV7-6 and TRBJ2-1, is GAGVSQSPRYKVTKRGQDVALRCDPISGHVSLYWYRQALGQGPEFLTYFNYEAQQDKSGLPNDRFSAERPEGSISTLTIQRTEQRDSAMYRCASSLAGVYNEQFFGPGTRLTVL.

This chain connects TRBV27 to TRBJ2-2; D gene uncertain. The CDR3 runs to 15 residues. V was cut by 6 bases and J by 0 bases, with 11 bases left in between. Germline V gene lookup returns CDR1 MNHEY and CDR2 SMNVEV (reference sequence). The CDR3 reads CASSPFWPNTGELFF. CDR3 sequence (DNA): TGTGCCAGCAGCCCTTTTTGGCCGAACACCGGGGAGCTGTTTTTT.

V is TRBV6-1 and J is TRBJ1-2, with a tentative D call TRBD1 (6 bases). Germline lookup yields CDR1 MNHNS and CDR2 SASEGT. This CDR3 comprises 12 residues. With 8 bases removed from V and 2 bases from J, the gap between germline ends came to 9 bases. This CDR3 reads CASPGQNYGYTF. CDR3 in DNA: TGTGCCAGCCCCGGACAGAACTATGGCTACACCTTC.